The sequence of this TCR beta chain was determined in a study of cytomegalovirus exposure and HLA in healthy donors. Use of 60 Vbeta and 13 Jbeta primers characterized the PCR. Using immunoSEQ multiplex PCR, the repertoire was profiled, and TCRdb retains in-frame clones only, with some absent. The sample contains fewer than 200,000 clones, about 80% of which appear only once. Germline V CDR1 and CDR2: MNHNS, SASEGT. After removal of 4 bases from V and 3 bases from J, the junction contained 3 bases not matched to a gene. The CDR3 is 16 residues long. Regarding the study as a whole: Associated with HLA alleles at 0.05 false discovery rate in a later analysis were about 17,000 TCR beta sequences.

Of note for this clone: What it recognizes is unknown.

Sequencing was carried out using PBMCs. This clonotype originated in a man in his sixties in good health and CMV-seronegative. The chain combines TRBV6-1 with TRBJ2-5, with 15 bases that match TRBD2. The CDR3: CASSVGTSGGKETQYF. The CDR3 bases are TGTGCCAGCAGTGTGGGGACTAGCGGGGGGAAAGAGACCCAGTACTTC.